The 21 T cell receptor beta chains given below trace back to one sample, sequenced in a study of shared clonotypes between healthy human individuals. Here immunoSEQ multiplex PCR was the method, and the copy in TCRdb shows in-frame clones only, minus some. The top ten clones hold 0.36% of a sample with around 2.5 million clones, roughly 93% of them seen once. Sample: naive CD4+ T cells from PBMCs. Documented subset: CD45RA+ positively selected. The receptor set was obtained from a man between 18 and 35 years old in good health. Some clones in this sample may be carry-over from other donors' samples.

The genes are TRBV27 and TRBJ2-3, with D unresolved. Trimming took off 4 bases at V and 2 bases at J, with 7 bases between the two ends. CDR1 is MNHEY, CDR2 SMNVEV, per germline (reference sequence). The CDR3 is 13 amino acids. In DNA form, the CDR3 reads TGTGCCAGCAGTTGGAAATCCACAGATACGCAGTATTTT. It translates to CASSWKSTDTQYF.

This clone was picked up one time. This sample includes further DNA sequences coding for the same CDR3. V is TRBV6-6 and J is TRBJ1-5, with 8 bases identical to TRBD1. V gave up 6 bases and J gave up 2 bases; unmatched junction bases: 3. Germline V gives CDR1 MNHNY, CDR2 SVGAGI (reference sequence). CDR3 length equals 14 residues. The CDR3 DNA follows: TGTGCCAGCAGCCCGGACAGGGGCAATCAGCCCCAGCATTTT. It translates to CASSPDRGNQPQHF.

V usage is TRBV9 and J usage is TRBJ2-7, with D unclear. Germline assignment: CDR1 SGDLS and CDR2 YYNGEE. The CDR3 spans 14 residues. V was clipped by 4 bases and J by 0 bases, with 11 bases between them. The CDR3 spells CASSPHTNSYEQYF. In nucleotides, the CDR3 is TGTGCCAGCAGCCCCCACACCAACTCCTACGAGCAGTACTTC.

This clone has a single count. V and J are TRBV27 and TRBJ2-7; 7 bases align to TRBD2. The V and J ends lost 5 bases and 6 bases, in that order; junction bases with no gene match: 7. The CDR3 contains 13 residues. CDR1 and CDR2 (germline): MNHEY, SMNVEV (reference sequence). The CDR3 sequence: CASSRRGEGEQYF. The CDR3 nucleotides are TGTGCCAGCAGTCGCCGAGGGGAGGGCGAGCAGTACTTC.

The chain joins TRBV7-9 to TRBJ1-2, with 7 bases matching TRBD1. V dropped 3 bases and J dropped 4; count of bases not matched to a gene: 8. The length of the CDR3 is 15 residues. Germline CDR1 and CDR2: SEHNR and FQNEAQ (reference sequence). CDR3: CASSFGDRPIYGYTF. CDR3 DNA: TGTGCCAGCAGCTTCGGGGACAGACCTATCTATGGCTACACCTTC. The variable domain in full, completed from reference TRBV7-9 and TRBJ1-2, reads DTGVSQNPRHKITKRGQNVTFRCDPISEHNRLYWYRQTLGQGPEFLTYFQNEAQLEKSRLLSDRFSAERPKGSFSTLEIQRTEQGDSAMYLCASSFGDRPIYGYTFGSGTRLTVV.

Only one count was recorded for this clone. The chain recombines TRBV5-6 with TRBJ1-4; no reliable D call. The CDR3 sequence is 12 residues long. Germline V lookup: CDR1 SGHDT, CDR2 YYEEEE. Trimming removed 2 bases at V and 7 bases at J, with 6 bases between. CDR3 DNA sequence: TGTGCCAGCAGCTTAAGAGGTGAAAAACTGTTTTTT. Translated: CASSLRGEKLFF.

A single count supports this clone. The rearrangement uses TRBV7-3 and TRBJ2-3; 9 bases match TRBD2. Germline loops: CDR1 SGHTA, CDR2 FQGTGA. The CDR3 is 19 amino acids. V dropped 1 base and J dropped 2; count of bases not matched to a gene: 13. For the CDR3, the DNA is TGTGCCAGCAGCTTAAGGGGGCCGCGAGCTAGCGGGAACACAGATACGCAGTATTTT. It yields the protein CASSLRGPRASGNTDTQYF.

The chain has TRBV27 and TRBJ2-1; unclear D gene. The CDR3 covers 14 residues. The germline CDR1 and CDR2 sequences are MNHEY and SMNVEV (reference sequence). The V end lost 6 bases, the J end lost 0 bases, and 9 bases lay between the germline ends. The CDR3 coding sequence is TGTGCCAGCAGAGACGGAAGCTCCTACAATGAGCAGTTCTTC. The encoded protein is CASRDGSSYNEQFF.

As to this clone: Other nucleotide sequences from this sample produce the same CDR3. The rearrangement joins TRBV5-1 to TRBJ1-2; D call uncertain. This CDR3 has 14 amino acids. Germline CDR1 is SGHRS and CDR2 is YFSETQ. The V end was cut by 0 bases, the J end by 5 bases, with 11 bases between. The CDR3 nucleotides are TGCGCCAGCAGCTTGGCCGAAGGCCTATATGGCTACACCTTC. This translates into CASSLAEGLYGYTF.

The chain employs TRBV6-1 and TRBJ1-2; TRBD1 agrees at 10 bases. J was trimmed by 2 bases and V by 7 bases; bases with no gene match: 4. Germline V gene sequence: CDR1 MNHNS, CDR2 SASEGT. The CDR3 consists of 14 residues. The CDR3 reads CASKLGQGNYGYTF. CDR3 nucleotides: TGTGCCAGCAAGTTGGGACAGGGGAACTATGGCTACACCTTC.

The gene calls are TRBV4-3 and TRBJ2-2, with D possibly matching TRBD2 (5 bases). Trimming took 1 base from V and 7 from J, leaving 13 bases between them. The germline gives CDR1 LGHNA, CDR2 YSLEER. This CDR3 is 15 amino acids long. CDR3 DNA: TGCGCCAGCAGCCAAGCGCGGGTCTCTTTCGGGGAGCTGTTTTTT. It codes for CASSQARVSFGELFF.

V gene TRBV7-9 combines with J gene TRBJ2-5; D remains ambiguous. The CDR3 contains 11 residues. V shed 2 bases and J shed 7 bases, with 5 bases lying between them. Germline V gene sequence: CDR1 SEHNR, CDR2 FQNEAQ (reference sequence). The CDR3 nucleotides read TGTGCCAGCAGCTTAATAGGGACCCAGTACTTC. Protein product: CASSLIGTQYF.

This clone has just one count. The chain recombines TRBV19 with TRBJ2-7; no firm D call. The CDR3 consists of 13 residues. V dropped 6 bases and J dropped 1 base, with 10 bases sitting between them. Germline assignment: CDR1 LNHDA and CDR2 SQIVND (reference sequence). As DNA, the CDR3 is TGTGCCAGTAGGCCAGTGGATTCCTACGAGCAGTACTTC. This gives the protein CASRPVDSYEQYF.

The rearrangement uses TRBV6-6 and TRBJ2-1, with 8 bases fitting TRBD1. CDR3 size: 15 residues. Germline lookup yields CDR1 MNHNY and CDR2 SVGAGI (reference sequence). Trimming at V came to 6 bases and at J to 5 bases, leaving 9 bases not matched to a gene. The CDR3 sequence is CASRAGTGFHNEQFF. The CDR3 DNA reads as TGTGCCAGCAGAGCCGGGACAGGCTTCCACAATGAGCAGTTCTTC.

The rearrangement joins TRBV10-3 to TRBJ2-5; D ambiguous. The J call may be incorrect, as the DNA end agrees better with TRBJ2-7. The CDR3 length is 12 residues. The V gene's germline CDR1 is ENHRY and CDR2 SYGVKD. The CDR3 loop reads CAISESMYEQYF. DNA for the CDR3: TGTGCCATCAGTGAGTCAATGTACGAGCAGTACTTC.

This clone was counted a single time. The J gene is TRBJ2-3, the V gene TRBV6-1, with 10 bases lining up with TRBD2. Trimming cost V 11 bases and J 2 bases; bases outside gene matches: 10. Germline V gene data show CDR1 as MNHNS and CDR2 as SASEGT. CDR3 length equals 15 residues. This chain's CDR3 is CALAGDRQTTDTQYF. CDR3 DNA: TGTGCCCTAGCGGGAGATCGCCAAACCACAGATACGCAGTATTTT.

The chain recombines TRBV6-4 with TRBJ2-3; D call uncertain. With 2 bases removed from V and 4 bases from J, the gap between germline ends came to 13 bases. In germline, CDR1 is MRHNA, CDR2 SNTAGT. This CDR3 spans 15 amino acids. In nucleotides, the CDR3 is TGTGCCAGCAGTGACGAGATGGGCTCGTCAGATACGCAGTATTTT. It specifies CASSDEMGSSDTQYF.

The V call is TRBV5-1, the J call TRBJ2-7; TRBD2 might be the D (6 bases). From germline, CDR1 is SGHRS and CDR2 YFSETQ. This CDR3 is built from 19 residues. Between the trimmed V and J ends, which lost 4 bases and 2 bases, there was a span of 28 bases. The DNA for the CDR3 is TGCGCCAGCAGCCGGATATCACCAAAATTCGGGGAGGTGGCCTACGAGCAGTACTTC. This encodes CASSRISPKFGEVAYEQYF. Full variable domain (outside the CDR3, taken from reference TRBV5-1 and TRBJ2-7): KAGVTQTPRYLIKTRGQQVTLSCSPISGHRSVSWYQQTPGQGLQFLFEYFSETQRNKGNFPGRFSGRQFSNSRSEMNVSTLELGDSALYLCASSRISPKFGEVAYEQYFGPGTRLTVT.

This chain connects TRBV5-4 to TRBJ1-3; D unclear. V dropped 0 bases and J dropped 0 bases, with 7 bases sitting between them. CDR1 and CDR2 (germline): SGHNT, YYREEE (reference sequence). The length of the CDR3 is 15 residues. CDR3 coding DNA: TGTGCCAGCAGCTTGGCAGGACTCTCTGGAAACACCATATATTTT. Residues: CASSLAGLSGNTIYF.

Worth noting for this clone: Other DNA variants within this sample encode the same CDR3. The V and J genes are TRBV7-9 and TRBJ1-4; 9 bases align to TRBD1. CDR3 size: 15 residues. Germline loops: CDR1 SEHNR, CDR2 FQNEAQ (reference sequence). V lost 5 bases to trimming and J lost 1 base; unmatched junction nucleotides: 2. The CDR3 DNA is TGTGCCAGCAGCGTGGACAGGGGAACTAATGAAAAACTGTTTTTT. Its protein is CASSVDRGTNEKLFF.

The rearrangement links TRBV5-4 to TRBJ2-3; 13 nucleotides agree with TRBD2. The CDR3 runs 17 residues. The V gene's germline CDR1 is SGHNT and CDR2 YYREEE (reference sequence). Trimming removed 3 bases from V and 3 bases from J; junction bases left unmatched: 7. Here the CDR3 DNA reads TGTGCCAGCAGCTCCCGGACTAGCGGGAGAGGTACAGATACGCAGTATTTT. It translates to CASSSRTSGRGTDTQYF. The full variable domain, in which reference TRBV5-4 and TRBJ2-3 provide the parts outside the CDR3, is ETGVTQSPTHLIKTRGQQVTLRCSSQSGHNTVSWYQQALGQGPQFIFQYYREEENGRGNFPPRFSGLQFPNYSSELNVNALELDDSALYLCASSSRTSGRGTDTQYFGPGTRLTVL.